The 21 T cell receptor beta chains below come from one sample, sequenced in a study of glioma-infiltrating T cells after dendritic cell vaccination. The assay was immunoSEQ multiplex PCR, and TCRdb's table has in-frame clones only and misses some. The repertoire holds about 99,000 clones, more than 80% seen once, with around 12% in the top ten. The source was blood, collected before dendritic cell vaccination. All receptors derive from a human donor with glioblastoma.

The chain recombines TRBV19 with TRBJ1-2; D unclear. The CDR3 is 12 amino acids. CDR1 is LNHDA, CDR2 SQIVND, per germline (reference sequence). With 5 bases removed from V and 6 bases from J, the gap between germline ends came to 10 bases. The CDR3 is CASSSGENGYTF. As DNA, the CDR3 is TGTGCCAGTAGTTCCGGGGAAAATGGCTACACCTTC.

The J gene is TRBJ1-2, the V gene TRBV7-2; D ambiguous. Trimming left V 1 base short and J 0 bases short, with 6 bases between. Germline CDR1 is SGHTA and CDR2 is FQGNSA. This CDR3 has 14 amino acids. CDR3 coding DNA: TGTGCCAGCAGCTTAGAGACAACTAACTATGGCTACACCTTC. It encodes CASSLETTNYGYTF.

The chain couples TRBV30 to TRBJ1-1; 7 bases agree with TRBD1. V lost 3 bases, J lost 5 bases, and 6 bases stayed unmatched. Germline CDR1 reads GTSNPN; CDR2 reads SVGIG (reference sequence). The CDR3 is 13 amino acids. The CDR3: CAWSLTGFTEAFF. In DNA form, the CDR3 reads TGTGCCTGGAGCCTGACAGGGTTTACTGAAGCTTTCTTT.

In its sample, this clone was seen once. The J gene is TRBJ1-2, the V gene TRBV27; no firm D call. This CDR3 is 13 amino acids long. The V gene lost 8 bases and the J gene lost 8 bases, with 18 bases spanning the gap. The germline V gene has CDR1 MNHEY and CDR2 SMNVEV (reference sequence). The CDR3 region is CASGSSLSRGYTF. CDR3 sequence (DNA): TGTGCCAGCGGATCCTCTCTCTCGCGGGGCTACACCTTC.

The genes are TRBV19 and TRBJ1-6, with 10 bases lining up with TRBD1. With V trimmed by 6 bases and J by 0 bases, 2 bases remained unmatched. CDR1 is LNHDA and CDR2 is SQIVND in the germline V gene (reference sequence). The CDR3 has 16 residues. In DNA form, the CDR3 reads TGTGCCAGTAGCGGGACAGGGGTCTCCTATAATTCACCCCTCCACTTT. Its translation is CASSGTGVSYNSPLHF.

This sequence joins TRBV11-3 and TRBJ2-5, with D hard to call. Germline V gene data show CDR1 as SGHNT and CDR2 as YENEEA. V was pared by 0 bases and J by 4 bases, with 6 bases between. This CDR3 contains 13 residues. The DNA for the CDR3 is TGTGCCAGCAGCTTAGAGGGCCCAGAGACCCAGTACTTC. Protein: CASSLEGPETQYF.

The rearrangement links TRBV6-5 to TRBJ2-3, with 15 bases that match TRBD2. J gave up 6 bases and V 6 bases, and 4 bases lay outside the gene matches. Per germline, CDR1 MNHEY and CDR2 SVGAGI. This CDR3 is 15 amino acids long. The CDR3 sequence: CASSRGLAGGDTQYF. The CDR3 coding sequence is TGTGCCAGCAGCAGGGGACTAGCGGGGGGTGATACGCAGTATTTT.

The chain links TRBV5-1 to TRBJ2-3, with 11 bases fitting TRBD2. The ends lost 4 bases at V and 6 bases at J; junction bases unmatched: 25. The CDR3 has 21 residues. CDR1 is SGHRS and CDR2 is YFSETQ in the germline V gene. As DNA, the CDR3 is TGCGCCAGCAGCCCGGAAGGGTCTAGCGGGGGGCTCCTAACAACTGGGGATACGCAGTATTTT. This codes for CASSPEGSSGGLLTTGDTQYF.

V and J are TRBV6-5 and TRBJ1-2; 7 bases agree with TRBD1. Germline CDR1 reads MNHEY; CDR2 reads SVGAGI. The junction had 11 bases not matched to a gene; V was cut back by 6 bases and J by 4 bases. This CDR3 has 15 amino acids. The DNA of the CDR3 is TGTGCCAGCAGCCCTCGGACAGGTCCTTCCTATGGCTACACCTTC. It yields the protein CASSPRTGPSYGYTF.

This clone was counted between two and nine times. The rearrangement uses TRBV7-9 and TRBJ1-2; D might be TRBD1 (6 bases). The germline V gene encodes CDR1 SEHNR and CDR2 FQNEAQ (reference sequence). The CDR3 loop spans 19 amino acids. V lost 4 bases to trimming and J lost 4 bases, with 28 bases between them. The CDR3 DNA is TGTGCCAGCAGCTCTAATCGGGGGGGCGAAGAAGGGCTTGTCTATGGCTACACCTTC. Translation gives CASSSNRGGEEGLVYGYTF.

The rearrangement links TRBV4-2 to TRBJ2-1; 8 nucleotides line up with TRBD2. There are 17 residues in the CDR3. Germline assignment: CDR1 LGHNA and CDR2 YNFKEQ. V gave up 5 bases and J gave up 4 bases; unmatched junction bases: 13. The CDR3 DNA follows: TGTGCCAGCAGCAGCCCTAGCGGCGGGGGGACATACAATGAGCAGTTCTTC. Translated, it gives CASSSPSGGGTYNEQFF.

The genes are TRBV15 and TRBJ1-5; D not certain. CDR1 and CDR2 (germline): LNHNV, YYDKDF (reference sequence). This CDR3 comprises 16 residues. Trimming pared 1 base from V and 1 base from J, leaving 11 bases between. The CDR3 here is CATSRVRDSSNQPQHF. DNA of the CDR3: TGTGCCACCAGCAGAGTCCGAGACTCCAGCAATCAGCCCCAGCATTTT.

This chain links TRBV6-6 with TRBJ1-1; TRBD1 might be the D (5 bases). Trimming took off 2 bases at V and 4 bases at J, with 11 bases between the two ends. Germline CDR1 and CDR2: MNHNY and SVGAGI (reference sequence). CDR3 length: 14 amino acids. The CDR3: CASSYPGGVTEAFF. CDR3 DNA sequence: TGTGCCAGCAGTTACCCGGGGGGAGTCACTGAAGCTTTCTTT.

CDR3 sequence: CASSPTMDRATYEQYF. As DNA, the CDR3 is TGTGCCAGCAGCCCTACAATGGACAGGGCGACCTACGAGCAGTACTTC. The chain uses TRBV11-3 and TRBJ2-5; 8 positions match TRBD1. The closer fit of TRBJ2-7 to the DNA end suggests the J call may be wrong. Germline V lookup: CDR1 SGHNT, CDR2 YENEEA. The length of the CDR3 is 16 residues.

The chain has TRBV6-1 and TRBJ2-2; 7 bases map to TRBD2. Germline V gene lookup returns CDR1 MNHNS and CDR2 SASEGT. The V segment lost 5 bases and the J segment 5 bases; nucleotides outside the gene matches: 8. This CDR3 has 15 residues. CDR3 region: CASSWTPGGTGELFF. CDR3 nucleotides: TGTGCCAGCAGTTGGACACCGGGGGGAACCGGGGAGCTGTTTTTT.

The chain is built from TRBV2 and TRBJ2-7; 7 bases match TRBD1. The CDR3 is 14 residues long. CDR1 and CDR2 from the germline V gene are SNHLY and FYNNEI. CDR3 region: CAARKREGGDEQYF. The CDR3 coding sequence is TGTGCAGCCAGGAAGAGAGAAGGGGGCGACGAGCAGTACTTC.

This rearrangement joins TRBV5-1 to TRBJ2-5; 7 nucleotides align to TRBD2. The germline V gene encodes CDR1 SGHRS and CDR2 YFSETQ. V lost 4 bases to trimming and J lost 2 bases; unmatched junction nucleotides: 11. The CDR3 loop spans 16 amino acids. In nucleotides, the CDR3 is TGCGCCAGCAGCCGGACTAGTTTTGAGGGGCAAGAGACCCAGTACTTC. This codes for CASSRTSFEGQETQYF.

The chain carries TRBV5-1 and TRBJ2-1; no clear D. Trimming shortened V by 4 bases and J by 0 bases, and 8 bases separated the two germline ends. The CDR3 consists of 14 residues. Germline loops: CDR1 SGHRS, CDR2 YFSETQ. CDR3 sequence (DNA): TGCGCCAGCAGCGTAATGAGCTCCTACAATGAGCAGTTCTTC. This sequence encodes CASSVMSSYNEQFF.

The CDR3 is CASSYSTGGWNGYTF. For the CDR3, the DNA is TGTGCCAGCAGTTACTCGACAGGGGGCTGGAATGGCTACACCTTC. The rearrangement links TRBV6-5 to TRBJ1-2; 10 bases agree with TRBD1. Germline CDR1 MNHEY, CDR2 SVGAGI. This CDR3 is built from 15 residues. Germline trimming cut 0 bases from V and 6 bases from J; bases unmatched to any gene: 4.

The J gene is TRBJ2-7, the V gene TRBV18, with 8 bases identical to TRBD1. The CDR3 loop spans 15 amino acids. CDR1 is KGHSH, CDR2 LQKENI, per germline. V lost 3 bases to trimming and J lost 4 bases; unmatched junction nucleotides: 8. The CDR3 bases are TGTGCCAGCTCACCTATCCGGGACAGGCTTTACGAGCAGTACTTC. Protein product: CASSPIRDRLYEQYF.

The V gene is TRBV5-4, the J gene TRBJ2-1; TRBD1 matches at 7 bases. The CDR3 loop spans 13 amino acids. The V gene's germline CDR1 is SGHNT and CDR2 YYREEE (reference sequence). V dropped 3 bases and J dropped 6; count of bases not matched to a gene: 3. In DNA form, the CDR3 reads TGTGCCAGCAGCTCGGGACAGCTCAATGAGCAGTTCTTC. It yields the protein CASSSGQLNEQFF. Complete variable domain (other parts from reference TRBV5-4 and TRBJ2-1): ETGVTQSPTHLIKTRGQQVTLRCSSQSGHNTVSWYQQALGQGPQFIFQYYREEENGRGNFPPRFSGLQFPNYSSELNVNALELDDSALYLCASSSGQLNEQFFGPGTRLTVL.